The T cell receptor beta chain under discussion was sequenced for a study of shared clonotypes between healthy human individuals (dated by TCRdb to 2020 to 2022). About the full investigation: The cohort comprised a couple of women and a few men aged 18 to 49 years. For each donor, CD4 naive and CD4 memory were each run on three plates, CD8 naive on two plates, and CD8 memory on one plate. To estimate repertoire size and how much clonotype sharing occurs between individuals, the study deeply sequenced the blood TCR repertoires of five or six healthy adults. To increase sequencing depth and limit assay-specific biases, different laboratories used diverse techniques to prepare libraries and sequence TCR repertoires. Between about 0.9 and 10 billion PBMCs per donor were obtained by leukapheresis. Overall study outcomes, separate from this receptor: The genetic and exposure-history diversity represented was limited by the small number of donors. Clonotypes shared by all four sorted-subset donors showed higher generation probabilities than non-shared clonotypes. When several donors were compared, the shared fraction of clonotypes was about 5.5% for naive CD4, 3.5% to 4% for naive CD8, about 2.5% for memory CD4, and around 0.37% for memory CD8. Sampling was restricted to blood, and TCR repertoires in tissues likely differ from the TCR repertoires found in blood. Naive subsets generally had larger estimated clonotype richness than memory subsets. Even with the large sequencing depth, rarefaction of the sorted-subset datasets indicated that sequencing was incomplete. Based on pairwise subsampling, the degree of clonotype sharing among donors was expected to be affected by sequencing depth.

Relative to germline, V is 10 bases shorter and J is 2 bases shorter, with 11 bases between their ends. The CDR3 numbers 13 residues from cysteine through phenylalanine. Left in the record is the CDR3 DNA by itself, 39 bases read in frame from the first base. CDR1 is given as MGHDK and CDR2 as SYGVNS, both from the germline V gene. The donors were healthy, HIV-negative adults with no recently reported acute infections or vaccinations. Every donor was a Caucasian adult residing in Nashville, Tennessee, USA. CD4+ T cells were enriched by magnetic negative selection, after which naive cells were positively selected on CD45RA and the negative fraction was taken as the memory subset. Blood was obtained by leukapheresis, after which PBMCs were separated by Ficoll-Histopaque density gradient centrifugation and cryopreserved in liquid nitrogen vapor phase. Purity and quantity of every magnetically sorted T cell population were checked by analytical flow cytometry. From each sorted fraction, genomic DNA was isolated and quantified by UV absorbance on a Nanodrop 2000c.

About this clone itself: No cognate antigen has been identified for it. Qualities for individual bases were not recorded, and no much larger clone is one base off.

Using the deep immunoSEQ assay, TCR CDR3 regions were amplified from genomic DNA by multiplex PCR. Genomic DNA extracted from each cell subset was distributed evenly over all wells of several immunoSEQ 96-well plates, and each plate served as one replicate. For sorted subsets, 150 to 200 ng genomic DNA, equal to 30,000 or so T cell genomes, was loaded into each replicate PCR. Purified libraries were quantified with a Qubit 3.0 fluorometer, sized on a Bioanalyzer 2100, and re-quantified with the KAPA Library Quantification kit. Each immunoSEQ 96-well plate was sequenced on its own single-read 150-cycle Illumina NextSeq 550 flow cell. The paper's processing steps were these. The immunoSEQ output contained only junctional sequences without quality scores, so filtering could not match that applied to full-length reads. Sequences were annotated with PyIR, a Python wrapper for IgBLAST v1.9, and V/J genes and CDR3 were assigned using IMGT germline references. Reads with weak V/J assignments (E-value above 1e-6), missing CDR3, stop codons, out-of-frame junctions, or ambiguous translated residues were removed. V3J clonotypes were defined as sequences sharing an identical inferred V gene, J gene, and CDR3 amino acid sequence. Percentage overlap between repertoires was calculated by dividing the number of shared unique clonotypes by the size of the smaller repertoire. Three approaches were used to assess repertoire richness: RTK rarefaction, the Chao1 estimator, and Recon v2.1 estimates of unobserved clonotypes. Generation probabilities for all TCRbeta clonotypes obtained by the gDNA method from a few donors were computed using OLGA. TCRdb took over this immuneACCESS table, retaining in-frame rearrangements with V and J assigned. Such tables are incomplete; in checked studies, under half of the missing clones stem from an unresolved V gene, and the remainder is unexplained. The D gene and trimming were derived from the DNA, and the V and J assignments and clone size from that table. This sample holds about 1 million clones; approximately 68% were observed only once. The ten largest clones add up to approximately 1.5% of the sample.

Here the chain combines TRBV25-1 and TRBJ1-4, with the identity of the D gene unclear. The clonotype comes from a man aged 18 to 35 in good health. The sample comprised memory CD4+ T cells sorted from blood. The sample's cell subset or site label, decoded: CD45RA-negative fraction. The CDR3 sequence is CATRLGTNEKLFF. The nucleotide sequence is TGTGCCACCCGATTAGGTACTAATGAAAAACTGTTTTTT. The full variable domain, with segments outside the CDR3 supplied by the reference TRBV25-1 and TRBJ1-4 proteins, appears as EADIYQTPRYLVIGTGKKITLECSQTMGHDKMYWYQQDPGMELHLIHYSYGVNSTEKGDLSSESTVSRIRTEHFPLTLESARPSHTSQYLCATRLGTNEKLFFGSGTQLSVL.